The clone carrying this T cell receptor (beta chain) showed up just a few times. The germline gives CDR1 SGHRS, CDR2 YFSETQ. This CDR3 spans 14 amino acids. V shed 0 bases and J shed 8 bases, with 9 bases lying between them. This record comes from a study of blood T cell repertoires in COVID-19. In the study overall: COVID-19 samples from acute and convalescent phases originated in the United States, Italy and Spain. From T cells, B-cell-depleted T cells, or PBMCs came the material, which was cDNA or gDNA.

Study processing details: Reference gene primer amplification yielded estimated nucleated cell counts. Here immunoSEQ multiplex PCR was the method, and the copy in TCRdb shows in-frame clones only, minus some. From that table come the V and J calls and clone size; the DNA was used to work out D and trimming. Among some 150,000 clones listed, more than 80% were seen once. The TCR sequence derives from a woman aged 55-75 years with active COVID-19. Sequencing was performed on peripheral blood. The rearrangement links TRBV5-1 to TRBJ1-6, with D hard to call. CDR3: CASSLARVDSPLHF. CDR3 DNA: TGCGCCAGCAGCTTGGCTAGAGTTGATTCACCCCTCCACTTT.